These T cell receptor beta chains were read from a single sample in a study of T-cell reconstitution after alpha-beta-depleted transplantation in children. TCRdb called the PCR reads again in MiXCR, with one record for every CDR3 protein. This sample yields hundreds of thousands of distinct CDR3 sequences, of which approximately 15% are seen a single time; roughly 5% belongs to the top ten. The specimen comprised PBMCs, mostly from graft donor cells, sampled 360 days after TCRalphabeta/CD19-depleted stem cell transplant. The receptors were sampled from a male patient aged 5 to 17 who had a stem cell transplant for acute lymphoblastic leukemia, so the T cells may come from the graft donor. Each CDR3 is given with its conserved first and last residue. The order of the fields is clone size, V gene, J gene, D gene, CDR3 DNA, CDR3 protein. A D gene is named only where the DNA matches it firmly. A row's size may be missing; if present it is once, few, many or a size class.

-	TRBV7-9	TRBJ2-6	-	TGTGCCAGCAGCTCCTTTCTTGGGGCCAACGTCCTGACTTTC	CASSSFLGANVLTF
few	TRBV5-1	TRBJ2-7	TRBD2	TGCGCCAGCAGCCAGACGACTAGCGGGTTTTACGAGCAGTACTTC	CASSQTTSGFYEQYF
-	TRBV5-1	TRBJ1-1	-	TGCGCCAGCAGCCCAAAACAGGGAGGTGACACTGAAGCTTTCTTT	CASSPKQGGDTEAFF
-	TRBV7-2	TRBJ2-2	TRBD2	TGTGCCAGCAGCCCACCTAGCGGGTTGAACACCGGGGAGCTGTTTTTT	CASSPPSGLNTGELFF
-	TRBV3-1	TRBJ2-7	-	TGTGCCAGCAGCCAAGAAACCTCTTACTTCTCCTACGAGCAGTACTTC	CASSQETSYFSYEQYF
-	TRBV29-1	TRBJ2-7	TRBD1	TGCAGCGTATCCCCGGGACAGGGTCCCTACGAGCAGTACTTC	CSVSPGQGPYEQYF
few	TRBV12-5	TRBJ2-7	TRBD1	TGTGCTAGTGGTTTGGTAAGGAGACAGGGGGTAAGCGAGCAGTACTTC	CASGLVRRQGVSEQYF
few	TRBV7-9	TRBJ2-1	-	TGTGCCAGCAGCTTCCTTGACGGCGATGAGCAGTTCTTC	CASSFLDGDEQFF
-	TRBV5-1	TRBJ2-3	TRBD2	TGCGCCAGCAGTCCCATAGCGGGAGGGCCGGCGGGTACGCAGTATTTT	CASSPIAGGPAGTQYF
-	TRBV5-1	TRBJ2-3	-	TGCGCCAGCTACCCCCCGAGGGACACAGATACGCAGTATTTT	CASYPPRDTDTQYF
many	TRBV6-1	TRBJ2-1	TRBD2	TGTGCCAGCAGTCAAGCGGGGGTCTCCTACAATGAGCAGTTCTTC	CASSQAGVSYNEQFF
few	TRBV12-5	TRBJ2-1	-	TGTGCTAGTGGTTTGCAGGCTAGGGTGGGCAATGAGCAGTTCTTC	CASGLQARVGNEQFF
few	TRBV27	TRBJ2-3	TRBD2	TGTGCCAGCAGTGCGGGGGGACTAGCCCCTTTCACAGATACGCAGTATTTT	CASSAGGLAPFTDTQYF
few	TRBV30	TRBJ2-1	-	TGTGCCTGGAGTGTGATCCGCAGGGGGGAGAAGTTCTTC	CAWSVIRRGEKFF
-	TRBV20-1	TRBJ1-6	TRBD1	TGCAGTGCTGGGACAGGGGAATTCGGATATAATTCACCCCTCCACTTT	CSAGTGEFGYNSPLHF
-	TRBV6-5	TRBJ2-7	TRBD2	TGTGCCAGCAGTTACACTGGACTAGCGGTGTACGAGCAGTACTTC	CASSYTGLAVYEQYF
-	TRBV3-1	TRBJ2-3	TRBD2	TGTGCCAGCAGCCAAGATGGAACTAGCGGGGTATTCACAGATACGCAGTATTTT	CASSQDGTSGVFTDTQYF
-	TRBV7-9	TRBJ2-2	TRBD1	TGTGCCAGCAGCTTAGCCCCGGGGACAGCCAACACCGGGGAGCTGTTTTTT	CASSLAPGTANTGELFF
few	TRBV5-1	TRBJ2-3	TRBD1	TGCGCCAGCAGCTTAAGACAGGGGTGGTCAGATACGCAGTATTTT	CASSLRQGWSDTQYF
-	TRBV7-8	TRBJ2-3	TRBD2	TGTGCCAGCACCAAAGCGGGAAGGTTAGCAGATACGCAGTATTTT	CASTKAGRLADTQYF
-	TRBV20-1	TRBJ2-5	TRBD1	TGCAGTGCTAGAGATCCCCTCGGGACAGGGGGTGGAGAGACCCAGTACTTC	CSARDPLGTGGGETQYF
few	TRBV6-5	TRBJ2-3	-	TGTGCCAGCAGTTACGACCGGGCAGATACGCAGTATTTT	CASSYDRADTQYF
few	TRBV12-3/TRBV12-4	TRBJ2-1	TRBD2	TGTGCCAGCAGTTTGCGGCCAGCGGGACTCTACAATGAGCAGTTCTTC	CASSLRPAGLYNEQFF
many	TRBV12-3/TRBV12-4	TRBJ2-3	TRBD2	TGTGCCAGCCCCGGGACTAGCGGGAGCACAGATACGCAGTATTTT	CASPGTSGSTDTQYF
few	TRBV5-1	TRBJ1-1	-	TGCGCCAGCAGCGGAGCAGCGAAGACTGAAGCTTTCTTT	CASSGAAKTEAFF
-	TRBV12-3/TRBV12-4	TRBJ2-1	-	TGTGCCAGCAGTTTAATCCCGACAGGACCCTACAATGAGCAGTTCTTC	CASSLIPTGPYNEQFF
many	TRBV5-1	TRBJ2-1	-	TGCGCCAGCAGCCGTACCCAGTCCCGGAGCTCCTACAATGAGCAGTTCTTC	CASSRTQSRSSYNEQFF
-	TRBV7-8	TRBJ1-4	-	TGTGCCAGCAGCGCAAGGAAATCCTTGAATGAAAAACTGTTTTTT	CASSARKSLNEKLFF
-	TRBV12-3/TRBV12-4	TRBJ1-1	TRBD1	TGTGCCAGCAGTTTTCAGGGGGCCTTGGGGTCTTTCTTT	CASSFQGALGSFF
-	TRBV4-1	TRBJ2-1	-	TGCGCCAGCAGCCAAAACCCGACAGGCAATGAGCAGTTCTTC	CASSQNPTGNEQFF
few	TRBV4-1	TRBJ2-3	-	TGCGCCAGCAGCCAAGCCTGGGGCACGCAGTATTTT	CASSQAWGTQYF
few	TRBV5-1	TRBJ2-1	-	TGCGCCAGTAGGAATTCGGCGGGTACCTACAATGAGCAGTTCTTC	CASRNSAGTYNEQFF
few	TRBV7-2	TRBJ2-5	-	TGTGCCAGCAGCTTAATGGTTGGGTTACAAGAGACCCAGTACTTC	CASSLMVGLQETQYF
-	TRBV7-7	TRBJ2-2	-	TGTGCCTTAGGTAACGCGAACACCGGGGAGCTGTTTTTT	CALGNANTGELFF